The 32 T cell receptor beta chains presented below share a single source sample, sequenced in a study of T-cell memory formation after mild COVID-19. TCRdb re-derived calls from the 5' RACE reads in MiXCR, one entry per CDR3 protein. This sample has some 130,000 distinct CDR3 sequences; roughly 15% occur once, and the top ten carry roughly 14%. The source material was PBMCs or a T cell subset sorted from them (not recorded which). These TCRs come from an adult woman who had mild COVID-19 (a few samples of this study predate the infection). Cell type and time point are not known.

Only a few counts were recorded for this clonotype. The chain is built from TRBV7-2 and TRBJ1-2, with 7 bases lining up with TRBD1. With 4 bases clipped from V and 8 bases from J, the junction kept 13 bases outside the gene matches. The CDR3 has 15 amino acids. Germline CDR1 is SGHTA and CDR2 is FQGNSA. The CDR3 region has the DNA TGTGCCAGCAGCTCTTACAGGGGAGCGGGATACGGCTACACCTTC. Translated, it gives CASSSYRGAGYGYTF.

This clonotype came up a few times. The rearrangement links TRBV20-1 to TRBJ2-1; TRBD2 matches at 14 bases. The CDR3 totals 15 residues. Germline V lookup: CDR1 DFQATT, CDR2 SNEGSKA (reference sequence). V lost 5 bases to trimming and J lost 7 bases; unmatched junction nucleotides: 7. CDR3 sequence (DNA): TGCAGTGCTCAGACCGGGACTAGCGGGAGAAATGAGCAGTTCTTC. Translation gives CSAQTGTSGRNEQFF.

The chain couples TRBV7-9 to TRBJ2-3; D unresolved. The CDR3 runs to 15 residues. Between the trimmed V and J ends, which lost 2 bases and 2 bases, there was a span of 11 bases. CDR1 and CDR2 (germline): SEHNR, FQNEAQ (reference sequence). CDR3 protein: CASSLSDGYTDTQYF. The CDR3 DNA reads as TGTGCCAGCAGCTTATCCGACGGGTACACAGATACGCAGTATTTT.

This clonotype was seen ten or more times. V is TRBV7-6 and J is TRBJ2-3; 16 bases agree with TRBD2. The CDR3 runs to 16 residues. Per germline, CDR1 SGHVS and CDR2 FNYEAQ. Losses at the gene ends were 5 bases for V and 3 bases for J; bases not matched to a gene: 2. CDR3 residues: CASSPGLAGGTDTQYF. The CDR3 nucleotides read TGTGCCAGCAGCCCGGGACTAGCGGGAGGGACAGATACGCAGTATTTT.

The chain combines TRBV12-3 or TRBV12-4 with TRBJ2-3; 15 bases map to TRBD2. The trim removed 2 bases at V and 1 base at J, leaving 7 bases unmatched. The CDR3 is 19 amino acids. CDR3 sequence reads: CASSLFRTSGRVGTDTQYF. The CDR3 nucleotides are TGTGCCAGCAGTTTATTCAGGACTAGCGGGAGGGTCGGCACAGATACGCAGTATTTT.

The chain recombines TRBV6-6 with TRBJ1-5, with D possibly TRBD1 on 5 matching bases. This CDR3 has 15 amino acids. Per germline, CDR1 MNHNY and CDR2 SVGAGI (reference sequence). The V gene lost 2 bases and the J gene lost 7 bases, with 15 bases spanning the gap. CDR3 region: CASSYPGRGLQPQHF. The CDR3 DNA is TGTGCCAGCAGTTACCCAGGGAGGGGATTACAGCCCCAGCATTTT.

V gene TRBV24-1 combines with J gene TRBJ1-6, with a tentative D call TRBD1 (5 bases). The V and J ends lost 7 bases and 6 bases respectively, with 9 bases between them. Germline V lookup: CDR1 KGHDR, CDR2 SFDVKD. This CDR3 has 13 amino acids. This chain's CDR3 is CATSKGINSPLHF. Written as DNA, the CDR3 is TGTGCCACCAGCAAGGGGATTAATTCACCCCTCCACTTT.

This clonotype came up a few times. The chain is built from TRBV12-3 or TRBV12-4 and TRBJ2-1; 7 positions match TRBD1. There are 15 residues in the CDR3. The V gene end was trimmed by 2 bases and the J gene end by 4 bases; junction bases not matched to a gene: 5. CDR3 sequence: CASSLQETGYNEQFF. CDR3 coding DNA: TGTGCCAGCAGTTTACAGGAGACAGGGTACAATGAGCAGTTCTTC.

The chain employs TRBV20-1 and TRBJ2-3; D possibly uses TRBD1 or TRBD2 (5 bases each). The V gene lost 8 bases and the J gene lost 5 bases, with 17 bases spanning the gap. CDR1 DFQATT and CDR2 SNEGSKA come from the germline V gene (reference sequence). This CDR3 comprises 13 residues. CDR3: CSREGESEDTQYF. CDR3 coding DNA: TGCAGTCGGGAAGGGGAATCAGAAGATACGCAGTATTTT.

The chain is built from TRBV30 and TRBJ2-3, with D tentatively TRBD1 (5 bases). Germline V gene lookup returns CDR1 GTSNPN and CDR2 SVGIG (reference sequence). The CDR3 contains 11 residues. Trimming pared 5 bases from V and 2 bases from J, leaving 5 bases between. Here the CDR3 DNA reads TGTGCCTGGGGGGCCACAGATACGCAGTATTTT. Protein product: CAWGATDTQYF.

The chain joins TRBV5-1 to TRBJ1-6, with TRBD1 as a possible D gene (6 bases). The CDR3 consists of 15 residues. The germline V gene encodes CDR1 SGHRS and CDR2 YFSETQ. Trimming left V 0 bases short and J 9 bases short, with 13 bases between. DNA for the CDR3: TGCGCCAGCAGCTTGGAAACAGGGCTCGGTTCACCCCTCCACTTT. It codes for CASSLETGLGSPLHF.

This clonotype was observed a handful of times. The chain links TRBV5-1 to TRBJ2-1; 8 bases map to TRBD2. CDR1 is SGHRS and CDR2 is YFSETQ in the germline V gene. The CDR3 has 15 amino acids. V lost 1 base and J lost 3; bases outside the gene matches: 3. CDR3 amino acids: CASSLPSGGYNEQFF. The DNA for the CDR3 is TGCGCCAGCAGCTTGCCCAGCGGGGGCTACAATGAGCAGTTCTTC.

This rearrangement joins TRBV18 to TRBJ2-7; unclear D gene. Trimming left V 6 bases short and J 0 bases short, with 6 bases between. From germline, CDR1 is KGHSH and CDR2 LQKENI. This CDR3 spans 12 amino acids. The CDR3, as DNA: TGTGCCAGCTCCCCAAACTCCTACGAGCAGTACTTC. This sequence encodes CASSPNSYEQYF. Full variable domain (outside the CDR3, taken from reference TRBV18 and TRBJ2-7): NAGVMQNPRHLVRRRGQEARLRCSPMKGHSHVYWYRQLPEEGLKFMVYLQKENIIDESGMPKERFSAEFPKEGPSILRIQQVVRGDSAAYFCASSPNSYEQYFGPGTRLTVT.

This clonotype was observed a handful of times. The CDR3 region is CASSHLSETQYF. The DNA for the CDR3 is TGTGCCAGCAGCCATTTAAGTGAGACCCAGTACTTC. This chain connects TRBV7-6 to TRBJ2-5; D remains ambiguous. This CDR3 comprises 12 residues. Trimming took 5 bases from V and 5 from J, leaving 9 bases between them. CDR1 is SGHVS and CDR2 is FNYEAQ in the germline V gene.

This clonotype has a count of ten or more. In nucleotides, the CDR3 is TGTGCCAGCAGCGAAAGTAGCGCTTCCTACGAGCAGTACTTC. It specifies CASSESSASYEQYF. The chain couples TRBV9 to TRBJ2-7; D is possibly TRBD2 (5 bases). The CDR3 is 14 residues long. CDR1 SGDLS and CDR2 YYNGEE come from the germline V gene. V was pared by 3 bases and J by 1 base, with 11 bases between. Together with reference TRBV9 and TRBJ2-7, the CDR3 gives the full variable domain: DSGVTQTPKHLITATGQRVTLRCSPRSGDLSVYWYQQSLDQGLQFLIQYYNGEERAKGNILERFSAQQFPDLHSELNLSSLELGDSALYFCASSESSASYEQYFGPGTRLTVT.

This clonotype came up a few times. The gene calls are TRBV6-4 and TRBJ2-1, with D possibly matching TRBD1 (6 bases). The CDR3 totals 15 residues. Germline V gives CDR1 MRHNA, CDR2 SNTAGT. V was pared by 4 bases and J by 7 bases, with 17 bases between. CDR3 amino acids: CASSVEETGNNEQFF. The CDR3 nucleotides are TGTGCCAGCAGTGTTGAGGAGACAGGAAATAATGAGCAGTTCTTC.

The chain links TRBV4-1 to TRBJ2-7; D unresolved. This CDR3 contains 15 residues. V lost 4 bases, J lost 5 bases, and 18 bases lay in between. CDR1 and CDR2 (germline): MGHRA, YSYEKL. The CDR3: CASSLGPLKAHEQYF. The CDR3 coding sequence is TGCGCCAGCAGCCTCGGACCCCTTAAGGCCCACGAGCAGTACTTC.

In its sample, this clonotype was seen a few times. The DNA of the CDR3 is TGCAGCGTTGTAGGGATAACTAATGAAAAACTGTTTTTT. The encoded protein is CSVVGITNEKLFF. The V call is TRBV29-1, the J call TRBJ1-4; D is unclear. This CDR3 has 13 amino acids. Between the trimmed V and J ends, which lost 4 bases and 1 base, there was a span of 7 bases. Germline loops: CDR1 SQVTM, CDR2 ANQGSEA.

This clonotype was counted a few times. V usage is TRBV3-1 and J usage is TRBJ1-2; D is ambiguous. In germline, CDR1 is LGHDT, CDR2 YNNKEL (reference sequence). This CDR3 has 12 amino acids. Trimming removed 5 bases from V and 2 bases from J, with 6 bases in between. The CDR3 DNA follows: TGTGCCAGCAGCTGGGCAAACTATGGCTACACCTTC. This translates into CASSWANYGYTF.

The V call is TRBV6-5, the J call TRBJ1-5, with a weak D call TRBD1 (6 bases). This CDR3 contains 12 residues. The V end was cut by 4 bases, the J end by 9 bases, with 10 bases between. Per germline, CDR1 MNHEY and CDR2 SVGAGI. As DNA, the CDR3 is TGTGCCAGCAGTTCACAGGGCGGGCCCCAGCATTTT. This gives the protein CASSSQGGPQHF.

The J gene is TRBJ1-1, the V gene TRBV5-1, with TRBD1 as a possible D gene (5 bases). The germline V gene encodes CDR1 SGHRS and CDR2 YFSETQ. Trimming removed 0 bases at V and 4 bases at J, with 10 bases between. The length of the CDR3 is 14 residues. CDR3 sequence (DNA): TGCGCCAGCAGCTTGGTGCCCGGGACCACTGAAGCTTTCTTT. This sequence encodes CASSLVPGTTEAFF.

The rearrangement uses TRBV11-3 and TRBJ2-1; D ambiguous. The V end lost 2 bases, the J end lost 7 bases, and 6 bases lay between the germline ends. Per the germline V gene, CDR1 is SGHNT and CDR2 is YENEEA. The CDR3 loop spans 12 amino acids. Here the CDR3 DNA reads TGTGCCAGCAGCTTAAACGGAAATGAGCAGTTCTTC. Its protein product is CASSLNGNEQFF. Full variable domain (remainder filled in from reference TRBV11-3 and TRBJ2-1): EAGVVQSPRYKIIEKKQPVAFWCNPISGHNTLYWYLQNLGQGPELLIRYENEEAVDDSQLPKDRFSAERLKGVDSTLKIQPAELGDSAVYLCASSLNGNEQFFGPGTRLTVL.

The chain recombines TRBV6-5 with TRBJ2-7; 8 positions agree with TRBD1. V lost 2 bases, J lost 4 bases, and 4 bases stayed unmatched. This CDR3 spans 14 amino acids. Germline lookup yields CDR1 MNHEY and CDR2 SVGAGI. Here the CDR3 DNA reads TGTGCCAGCAGTTACGGGAACAGGGGGTACGAGCAGTACTTC. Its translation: CASSYGNRGYEQYF.

CDR3 protein: CASSLEGLANEKLFF. The CDR3 region has the DNA TGTGCCAGCAGCTTAGAGGGGCTGGCTAATGAAAAACTGTTTTTT. This chain uses TRBV7-2 with TRBJ1-4; perhaps TRBD1 as D (5 bases). The CDR3 extends over 15 amino acids. V was pared by 1 base and J by 3 bases, with 9 bases between. Germline assignment: CDR1 SGHTA and CDR2 FQGNSA.

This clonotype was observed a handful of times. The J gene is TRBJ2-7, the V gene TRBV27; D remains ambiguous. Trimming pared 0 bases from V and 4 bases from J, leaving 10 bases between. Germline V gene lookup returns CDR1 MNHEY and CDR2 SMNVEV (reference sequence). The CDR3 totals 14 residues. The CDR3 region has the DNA TGTGCCAGCAGTTTATCGGACCCAACATACGAGCAGTACTTC. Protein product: CASSLSDPTYEQYF.

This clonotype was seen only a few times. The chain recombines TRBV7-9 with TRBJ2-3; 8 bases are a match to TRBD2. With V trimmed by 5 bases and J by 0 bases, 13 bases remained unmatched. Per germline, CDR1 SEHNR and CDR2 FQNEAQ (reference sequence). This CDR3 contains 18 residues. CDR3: CASSGLGGASGSTDTQYF. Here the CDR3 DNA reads TGTGCCAGCAGCGGCCTCGGGGGGGCATCCGGAAGCACAGATACGCAGTATTTT.

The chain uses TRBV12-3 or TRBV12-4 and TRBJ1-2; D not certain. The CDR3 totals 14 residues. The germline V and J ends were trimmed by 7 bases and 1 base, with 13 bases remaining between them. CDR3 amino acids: CASILDGFNYGYTF. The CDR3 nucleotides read TGTGCCAGCATCCTAGACGGATTTAACTATGGCTACACCTTC.

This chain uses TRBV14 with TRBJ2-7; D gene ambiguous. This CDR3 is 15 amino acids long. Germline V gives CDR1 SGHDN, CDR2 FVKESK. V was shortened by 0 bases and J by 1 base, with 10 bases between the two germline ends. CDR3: CASSQESARSYEQYF. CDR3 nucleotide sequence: TGTGCCAGCAGCCAAGAGTCTGCCAGATCCTACGAGCAGTACTTC.

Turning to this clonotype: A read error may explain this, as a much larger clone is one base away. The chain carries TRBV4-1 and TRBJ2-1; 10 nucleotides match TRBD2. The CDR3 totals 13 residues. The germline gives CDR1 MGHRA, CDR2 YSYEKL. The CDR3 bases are TGCGCCAGCAGCTTAGCGGGAGGCAATGAGAAGTTCTTC. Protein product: CASSLAGGNEKFF.

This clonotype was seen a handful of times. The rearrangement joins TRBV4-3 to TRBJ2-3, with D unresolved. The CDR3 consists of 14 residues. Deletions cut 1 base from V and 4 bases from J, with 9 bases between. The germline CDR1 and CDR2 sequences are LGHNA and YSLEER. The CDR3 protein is CASSQGGSSDTQYF. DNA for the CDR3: TGCGCCAGCAGCCAAGGAGGCTCTTCAGATACGCAGTATTTT.

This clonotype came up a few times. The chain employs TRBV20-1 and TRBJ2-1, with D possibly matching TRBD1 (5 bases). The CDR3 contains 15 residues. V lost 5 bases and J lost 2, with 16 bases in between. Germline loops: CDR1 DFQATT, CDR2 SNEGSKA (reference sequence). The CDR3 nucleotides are TGCAGTGCTCCACTCCATGGGGCCCCCTACAATGAGCAGTTCTTC. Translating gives CSAPLHGAPYNEQFF.

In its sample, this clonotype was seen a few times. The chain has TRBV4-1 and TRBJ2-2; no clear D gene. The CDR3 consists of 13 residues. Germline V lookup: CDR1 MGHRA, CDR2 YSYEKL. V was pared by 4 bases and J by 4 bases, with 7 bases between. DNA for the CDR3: TGCGCCAGCAGCCGGGTGGGCACCGGGGAGCTGTTTTTT. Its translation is CASSRVGTGELFF.